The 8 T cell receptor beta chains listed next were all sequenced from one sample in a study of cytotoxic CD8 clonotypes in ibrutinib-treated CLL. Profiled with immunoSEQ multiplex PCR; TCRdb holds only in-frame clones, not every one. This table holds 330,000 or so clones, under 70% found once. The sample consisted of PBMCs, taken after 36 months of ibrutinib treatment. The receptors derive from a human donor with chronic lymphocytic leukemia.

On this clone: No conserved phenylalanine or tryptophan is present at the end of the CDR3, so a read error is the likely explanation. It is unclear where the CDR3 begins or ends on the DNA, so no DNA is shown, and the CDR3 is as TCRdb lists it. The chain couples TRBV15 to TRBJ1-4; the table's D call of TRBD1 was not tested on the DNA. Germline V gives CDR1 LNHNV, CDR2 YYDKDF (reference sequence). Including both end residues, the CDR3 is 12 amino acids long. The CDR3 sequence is CATSRDLNPPVL.

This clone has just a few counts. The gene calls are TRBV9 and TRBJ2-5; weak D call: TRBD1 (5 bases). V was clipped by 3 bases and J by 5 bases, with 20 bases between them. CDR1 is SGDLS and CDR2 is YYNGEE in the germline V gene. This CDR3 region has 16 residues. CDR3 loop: CASSEEGQGGRETQYF. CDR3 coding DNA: TGTGCCAGCAGCGAAGAAGGGCAGGGTGGCCGGGAGACCCAGTACTTC.

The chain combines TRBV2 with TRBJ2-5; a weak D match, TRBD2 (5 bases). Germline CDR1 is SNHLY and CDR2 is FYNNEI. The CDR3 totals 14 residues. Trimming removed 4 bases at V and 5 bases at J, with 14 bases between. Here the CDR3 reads CASSGLNGVETQYF. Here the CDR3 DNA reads TGTGCCAGCAGTGGGCTGAACGGGGTGGAGACCCAGTACTTC.

The chain's CDR3 is CASSSRQGMPQYF. CDR3 bases: TGTGCCAGCAGCTCTCGACAGGGGATGCCGCAGTATTTT. This chain joins TRBV9 and TRBJ2-3, with 8 nucleotides matching TRBD1. The CDR3 runs to 13 residues. V trimming: 4 bases; J trimming: 10 bases; junction bases outside the gene matches: 8. Germline CDR1 SGDLS, CDR2 YYNGEE.

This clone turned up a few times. DNA for the CDR3: TGTGCAAGTCGCCCAACCGGGACAGAGAACACTGAAGCTTTCTTT. It encodes CASRPTGTENTEAFF. The chain is built from TRBV12-2 and TRBJ1-1; TRBD1 reflects the table's D call only, with no check against the DNA. TRBV12-2 is a listed pseudogene. There are 15 residues in the CDR3.

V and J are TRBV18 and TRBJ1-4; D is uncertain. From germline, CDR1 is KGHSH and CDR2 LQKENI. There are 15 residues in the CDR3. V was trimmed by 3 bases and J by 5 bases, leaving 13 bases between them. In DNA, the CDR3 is TGTGCCAGCTCACCGCCGGCAGGTCGAAATGAAAAACTGTTTTTT. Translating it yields CASSPPAGRNEKLFF.

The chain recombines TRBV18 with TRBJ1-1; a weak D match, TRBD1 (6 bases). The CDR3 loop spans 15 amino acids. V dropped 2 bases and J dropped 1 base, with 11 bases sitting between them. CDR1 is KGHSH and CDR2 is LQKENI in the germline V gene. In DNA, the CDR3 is TGTGCCAGCTCACCAAGGGACACTAGGAACACTGAAGCTTTCTTT. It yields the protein CASSPRDTRNTEAFF.

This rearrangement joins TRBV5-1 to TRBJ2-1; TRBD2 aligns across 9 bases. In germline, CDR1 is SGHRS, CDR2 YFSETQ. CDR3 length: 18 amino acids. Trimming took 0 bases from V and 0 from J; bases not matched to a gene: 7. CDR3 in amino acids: CASSLVSSGVSSYNEQFF. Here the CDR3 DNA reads TGCGCCAGCAGCTTGGTATCTAGCGGGGTAAGCTCCTACAATGAGCAGTTCTTC.